What follows is one TCR beta chain and its context. These data originate in a study of glioma-infiltrating T cells. Germline lookup yields CDR1 ENHRY and CDR2 SYGVKD. The CDR3 totals 14 residues. Germline trimming cut 4 bases from V and 9 bases from J; bases unmatched to any gene: 7. TCR alpha and beta CDR3 regions were amplified from RNA using iRepertoire nested multiplex PCR. Each CDR3 protein is one row after TCRdb ran MiXCR on the multiplex PCR reads. The sample yields under 200,000 distinct CDR3 sequences, around 42% seen once. This chain connects TRBV10-3 to TRBJ2-7; TRBD2 aligns across 12 bases. The sample taken for sequencing was glioma tissue, nonneoplastic brain tissue, or PBMCs (not recorded which). The TCR sequence derives from a human donor with low-grade glioma or glioblastoma, undergoing nonglioma brain surgery, or in good health (not recorded which). The CDR3 DNA reads TGTGCCATCAGTGGGTCGACTAGCGGGAGTGGGCAGTACTTC. Its protein product is CAISGSTSGSGQYF.